One sample yielded the 18 T cell receptor beta chains listed below, sequenced in a study of T-cell reconstitution after alpha-beta-depleted transplantation in children. Preparation of the TCRbeta library was carried out with unique molecular identifiers. TCRdb analysed the PCR reads with MiXCR anew, one entry per CDR3 protein. The data contain more than 550,000 distinct CDR3 sequences, over 9.5% of them singletons. Sequences were derived from PBMCs from the stem cell graft donor, sampled from the stem cell graft. The receptor set was obtained from a human donor who donated a stem cell graft to a child with acute myeloid leukemia.

The chain carries TRBV7-2 and TRBJ1-1; TRBD1 matches 8 bases. This CDR3 spans 13 amino acids. V trimming: 5 bases; J trimming: 5 bases; junction bases outside the gene matches: 4. Germline loops: CDR1 SGHTA, CDR2 FQGNSA. The CDR3 coding sequence is TGTGCCAGCAGCGAAGGACAGGGTACTGAAGCTTTCTTT. Its translation is CASSEGQGTEAFF.

The rearrangement links TRBV5-5 to TRBJ2-2; the match to TRBD1 covers 7 bases. Trimming cost V 2 bases and J 1 base; bases outside gene matches: 5. The CDR3 runs 16 residues. CDR1 is SGHKS, CDR2 YYEKEE, per germline (reference sequence). This CDR3 reads CASSFLGTENTGELFF. CDR3 in DNA: TGTGCCAGCAGCTTCTTGGGGACAGAGAACACCGGGGAGCTGTTTTTT.

This clonotype was counted many times. The gene calls are TRBV6-1 and TRBJ2-2; TRBD1 aligns across 10 bases. After removal of 2 bases from V and 2 bases from J, the junction contained 5 bases not matched to a gene. Germline CDR1 and CDR2: MNHNS and SASEGT. This CDR3 comprises 17 residues. Written as DNA, the CDR3 is TGTGCCAGCAGTGAAATTGGACAGGGGGTAAACACCGGGGAGCTGTTTTTT. It yields the protein CASSEIGQGVNTGELFF.

V is TRBV29-1 and J is TRBJ2-1; TRBD2 might be the D (5 bases). V dropped 7 bases and J dropped 8 bases, with 12 bases sitting between them. CDR1 is SQVTM, CDR2 ANQGSEA, per germline. The CDR3 extends over 11 amino acids. The CDR3 reads CSGTSFDEQFF. In DNA form, the CDR3 reads TGCAGCGGAACTAGTTTTGATGAGCAGTTCTTC.

This chain joins TRBV14 and TRBJ1-6, with D uncertain. The CDR3 runs 12 residues. Trimming took 5 bases from V and 13 from J, leaving 12 bases between them. Germline assignment: CDR1 SGHDN and CDR2 FVKESK. CDR3 loop: CASSSSSGPLHF. CDR3 coding DNA: TGTGCCAGCAGCTCATCGTCGGGTCCCCTCCACTTT. The full variable domain, rest sourced from reference TRBV14 and TRBJ1-6, is EAGVTQFPSHSVIEKGQTVTLRCDPISGHDNLYWYRRVMGKEIKFLLHFVKESKQDESGMPNNRFLAERTGGTYSTLKVQPAELEDSGVYFCASSSSSGPLHFGNGTRLTVT.

This clonotype was seen more than once but under ten times. The chain uses TRBV7-8 and TRBJ2-6; D not certain. In germline, CDR1 is SGHVS, CDR2 FQNEAQ. V was trimmed by 2 bases and J by 0 bases, leaving 8 bases between them. The CDR3 sequence is 16 residues long. The CDR3 sequence is CASSLLAVSGANVLTF. The CDR3 DNA sequence: TGTGCCAGCAGCTTATTAGCTGTCTCTGGGGCCAACGTCCTGACTTTC.

This rearrangement joins TRBV2 to TRBJ2-5; TRBD2 matches at 9 bases. With 10 bases clipped from V and 5 bases from J, the junction kept 5 bases outside the gene matches. The CDR3 runs to 12 residues. CDR1 and CDR2 from the germline V gene are SNHLY and FYNNEI. CDR3 nucleotides: TGTGCCACAGGACTAGCGTCGGAGACCCAGTACTTC. Amino acids: CATGLASETQYF.

CDR3 nucleotides: TGTGCCAGCAGTGGTCGGGGGGGAACTGAAGCTTTCTTT. This codes for CASSGRGGTEAFF. The chain has TRBV6-6 and TRBJ1-1; tentatively, D is TRBD1 (5 bases). Germline loops: CDR1 MNHNY, CDR2 SVGAGI (reference sequence). This CDR3 region has 13 residues. V lost 5 bases and J lost 5, with 12 bases in between.

The rearrangement joins TRBV18 to TRBJ1-1; unclear D gene. Germline CDR1 is KGHSH and CDR2 is LQKENI. The ends were cut back, 3 bases at V and 7 bases at J, with 12 bases in the middle. There are 13 residues in the CDR3. The CDR3 sequence: CASSPSEYDEAFF. The CDR3 DNA sequence: TGTGCCAGCTCACCTTCCGAGTATGATGAAGCTTTCTTT. Full variable domain (missing parts from reference TRBV18 and TRBJ1-1): NAGVMQNPRHLVRRRGQEARLRCSPMKGHSHVYWYRQLPEEGLKFMVYLQKENIIDESGMPKERFSAEFPKEGPSILRIQQVVRGDSAAYFCASSPSEYDEAFFGQGTRLTVV.

The rearrangement joins TRBV21-1 to TRBJ2-3; TRBD1, the table's D call, was not compared with the DNA. TRBV21-1 is a pseudogene segment. This CDR3 spans 16 amino acids. The CDR3 sequence: CASSVETGAYTDTQYF. The CDR3 DNA reads as TGTGCCAGCAGCGTAGAGACAGGGGCTTACACAGATACGCAGTATTTT.

This clonotype was observed a few times. The gene calls are TRBV29-1 and TRBJ1-2; D is perhaps TRBD1 (6 bases). V lost 0 bases, J lost 7 bases, and 15 bases lay in between. The germline V gene encodes CDR1 SQVTM and CDR2 ANQGSEA. This CDR3 is 14 amino acids long. CDR3 DNA: TGCAGCGTTGAAGAGGTCGGGGGGGCGGGTGGCTACACCTTC. Translation gives CSVEEVGGAGGYTF.

The rearrangement links TRBV7-9 to TRBJ1-4; 9 bases line up with TRBD1. CDR1 SEHNR and CDR2 FQNEAQ come from the germline V gene (reference sequence). V lost 4 bases and J lost 8; bases outside the gene matches: 5. CDR3 length equals 14 residues. Here the CDR3 reads CASSSTGGSEKLFF. The CDR3 coding sequence is TGTGCCAGCAGCTCGACAGGGGGGAGCGAAAAACTGTTTTTT.

This clonotype was observed many times. CDR3 nucleotide sequence: TGCAGCGCTAAAGACAGGGGGCCGGGTAATGAGCAGTTCTTC. It codes for CSAKDRGPGNEQFF. The genes are TRBV29-1 and TRBJ2-1; 10 bases fit TRBD1. The J segment lost 7 bases and the V segment lost 7 bases, leaving 10 bases of the junction unmatched. Germline lookup yields CDR1 SQVTM and CDR2 ANQGSEA. The CDR3 totals 14 residues.

The rearrangement joins TRBV25-1 to TRBJ2-4; 8 bases are shared with TRBD2. Germline CDR1 reads MGHDK; CDR2 reads SYGVNS. V shed 6 bases and J 9 bases; nucleotides not matched to a gene: 4. The CDR3 extends over 12 amino acids. The CDR3: CASSGGAGIQYF. CDR3 DNA sequence: TGTGCCAGCAGCGGGGGGGCTGGCATTCAGTACTTC. The full variable domain, in which reference TRBV25-1 and TRBJ2-4 provide the parts outside the CDR3, is EADIYQTPRYLVIGTGKKITLECSQTMGHDKMYWYQQDPGMELHLIHYSYGVNSTEKGDLSSESTVSRIRTEHFPLTLESARPSHTSQYLCASSGGAGIQYFGAGTRLSVL.

The sample holds many counts of this clonotype. This chain uses TRBV20-1 with TRBJ2-2; possibly TRBD2 for D (5 bases). The CDR3 has 13 residues. Germline assignment: CDR1 DFQATT and CDR2 SNEGSKA (reference sequence). The ends were cut back, 5 bases at V and 3 bases at J, with 10 bases in the middle. Written as DNA, the CDR3 is TGCAGTGCTCTGGGGAGCTACACCGGGGAGCTGTTTTTT. This translates into CSALGSYTGELFF.

This clonotype was picked up many times. The chain links TRBV12-3 or TRBV12-4 to TRBJ1-1, with 7 bases identical to TRBD1. CDR3 length equals 14 residues. The V segment lost 8 bases and the J segment 1 base; nucleotides outside the gene matches: 7. The CDR3 nucleotides are TGTGCCAGCTTTCAGACAGGGACGAACACTGAAGCTTTCTTT. Residues: CASFQTGTNTEAFF.

This clonotype appeared many times. The chain is built from TRBV7-2 and TRBJ2-7; D perhaps matches TRBD2 (5 bases). The ends were cut back, 7 bases at V and 1 base at J, with 17 bases in the middle. The CDR3 covers 15 residues. The germline V gene encodes CDR1 SGHTA and CDR2 FQGNSA. The CDR3 reads CASTLTNGGSYEQYF. The CDR3 DNA reads TGTGCCAGCACTTTGACTAACGGCGGGTCCTACGAGCAGTACTTC.

This clonotype was observed a handful of times. V gene TRBV20-1 combines with J gene TRBJ2-7; D is possibly TRBD2 (6 bases). The V gene lost 5 bases and the J gene lost 0 bases, with 14 bases spanning the gap. Germline V CDR1 and CDR2: DFQATT, SNEGSKA (reference sequence). The CDR3 loop spans 14 amino acids. The CDR3 loop reads CSAEGRRGSYEQYF. The CDR3 region has the DNA TGCAGTGCTGAGGGGAGGCGGGGCTCCTACGAGCAGTACTTC.